A single sample is the source of the 28 T cell receptor beta chains below, sequenced in a study of T cells in Graves' hyperthyroidism and ophthalmopathy. Amplification of TCR beta CDR3 regions was performed using RNA transcripts as template. Carried out on the TCR CDR3, a first-round RT-PCR used the HTBI primer set. TCRdb recomputed calls from the multiplex PCR reads with MiXCR, one row per CDR3 protein. The sample shows roughly 500,000 distinct CDR3 sequences, about 24% of them seen only once. The specimen sequenced was blood. These receptor sequences come from a woman aged 30 to 39 with Graves' ophthalmopathy.

The chain is built from TRBV7-2 and TRBJ2-5; D unclear. Germline assignment: CDR1 SGHTA and CDR2 FQGNSA. The CDR3 has 14 amino acids. Trimming took 5 bases from V and 2 from J, leaving 12 bases between them. The CDR3 protein is CASSPTLTQETQYF. The CDR3 DNA is TGTGCCAGCAGCCCCACCCTCACTCAAGAGACCCAGTACTTC.

This clonotype occurred many times. The V gene is TRBV19, the J gene TRBJ2-5; 11 nucleotides match TRBD2. V lost 8 bases, J lost 5 bases, and 10 bases stayed unmatched. This CDR3 is 15 amino acids long. Germline V lookup: CDR1 LNHDA, CDR2 SQIVND (reference sequence). The CDR3 protein is CASGSGGAGAETQYF. DNA for the CDR3: TGTGCCAGTGGTAGCGGGGGGGCCGGTGCCGAGACCCAGTACTTC.

The V call is TRBV12-3 or TRBV12-4, the J call TRBJ1-2; D is undetermined. Trimming stripped 1 base from V and 4 bases from J, with 10 bases between. The CDR3 length is 14 residues. The CDR3 spells CASSLGAALYGYTF. The CDR3 DNA sequence: TGTGCCAGCAGTTTAGGGGCGGCCCTCTATGGCTACACCTTC.

This clonotype was seen ten or more times. The gene calls are TRBV7-2 and TRBJ1-2, with D possibly being TRBD1 (5 bases). Trimming left V 4 bases short and J 11 bases short, with 11 bases between. The CDR3 is 11 amino acids. CDR1 is SGHTA and CDR2 is FQGNSA in the germline V gene. The CDR3 region has the DNA TGTGCCAGCAGCTCTCGGCAGGGTTACACCTTC. Protein: CASSSRQGYTF.

The chain couples TRBV7-3 to TRBJ1-2; 8 nucleotides align to TRBD1. Trimming cost V 5 bases and J 7 bases; bases outside gene matches: 9. Germline lookup yields CDR1 SGHTA and CDR2 FQGTGA. The CDR3 has 14 amino acids. In DNA, the CDR3 is TGTGCCAGCAGCAAGGCCGGGACAGGAGGTGGCTACACCTTC. Its translation is CASSKAGTGGGYTF.

In its sample, this clonotype was seen many times. This sequence joins TRBV3-1 and TRBJ1-1; no clear D. Germline lookup yields CDR1 LGHDT and CDR2 YNNKEL (reference sequence). This CDR3 contains 14 residues. V was clipped by 8 bases and J by 2 bases, with 15 bases between them. The CDR3 loop reads CASRPTAANTEAFF. For the CDR3, the DNA is TGTGCCAGCCGGCCGACGGCAGCTAACACTGAAGCTTTCTTT.

This clonotype was seen ten or more times. V usage is TRBV6-1 and J usage is TRBJ2-2; D gene uncertain. The CDR3 extends over 15 amino acids. Germline V gives CDR1 MNHNS, CDR2 SASEGT. V lost 7 bases, J lost 8 bases, and 20 bases lay in between. The CDR3 here is CASTNPRASLGELFF. The CDR3 DNA reads as TGTGCCAGCACCAATCCCCGGGCCTCCCTAGGGGAGCTGTTTTTT.

A few counts support this clonotype. Written as DNA, the CDR3 is TGCAGTGCTGCAGACAGCAGAGTTGGATATGGCTACACCTTC. This codes for CSAADSRVGYGYTF. The V gene is TRBV20-1, the J gene TRBJ1-2, with a possible D match to TRBD1 (5 bases). Germline V gene lookup returns CDR1 DFQATT and CDR2 SNEGSKA (reference sequence). This CDR3 region has 14 residues. V gave up 5 bases and J gave up 5 bases, with 18 bases separating them.

This clonotype appeared a few times. The chain links TRBV12-3 or TRBV12-4 to TRBJ2-7, with D unclear. This CDR3 has 15 amino acids. The germline V and J ends were trimmed by 2 bases and 3 bases, with 14 bases remaining between them. The CDR3 sequence is CASSLKGPPLYEQYF. CDR3 in DNA: TGTGCCAGCAGTTTAAAAGGACCTCCCCTCTACGAGCAGTACTTC.

This sequence joins TRBV15 and TRBJ1-6, with D hard to call. Trimming shortened V by 0 bases and J by 13 bases, and 16 bases separated the two germline ends. The CDR3 runs 15 residues. The germline CDR1 and CDR2 sequences are LNHNV and YYDKDF (reference sequence). CDR3 sequence (DNA): TGTGCCACCAGCAGAGAGAGAGAGGGTCCTATCCCCCTCCACTTT. It is translated as CATSREREGPIPLHF.

V gene TRBV6-1 combines with J gene TRBJ1-5; TRBD1 is a possible D gene (6 bases). The CDR3 runs 13 residues. Germline V gives CDR1 MNHNS, CDR2 SASEGT. V lost 3 bases to trimming and J lost 5 bases, with 8 bases between them. The CDR3 coding sequence is TGTGCCAGCAGTGATACAGGGTATCAGCCCCAGCATTTT. Amino acids: CASSDTGYQPQHF.

This clonotype was counted many times. The genes are TRBV11-2 and TRBJ1-2; D is unclear. Germline V gives CDR1 SGHAT, CDR2 FQNNGV. The germline V and J ends were trimmed by 5 bases and 8 bases, with 15 bases remaining between them. This CDR3 spans 13 amino acids. DNA for the CDR3: TGTGCCAGCAGCCCGACAAGCCTGGAGGGCTACACCTTC. Protein sequence: CASSPTSLEGYTF.

This clonotype was counted many times. Being one base from a much bigger clone, this may be a read error. The chain joins TRBV6-5 to TRBJ2-2, with 10 bases aligning to TRBD1. This CDR3 has 15 amino acids. Germline V gene data show CDR1 as MNHEY and CDR2 as SVGAGI. The chain's CDR3 is CASRPGQGPGGELLF. The CDR3 nucleotides are TGTGCCAGCAGACCGGGACAGGGGCCTGGCGGGGAGCTGTTGTTT.

A few counts support this clonotype. This chain connects TRBV10-3 to TRBJ1-2; D ambiguous. Germline CDR1 reads ENHRY; CDR2 reads SYGVKD. This CDR3 contains 15 residues. The ends were cut back, 2 bases at V and 2 bases at J, with 12 bases in the middle. CDR3 residues: CAISEVLISNYGYTF. In DNA form, the CDR3 reads TGTGCCATCAGTGAGGTTTTGATATCAAACTATGGCTACACCTTC.

This rearrangement joins TRBV15 to TRBJ1-5, with 9 nucleotides matching TRBD1. The CDR3 extends over 17 amino acids. Germline V gives CDR1 LNHNV, CDR2 YYDKDF (reference sequence). After removal of 3 bases from V and 1 base from J, the junction contained 7 bases not matched to a gene. CDR3 sequence reads: CATSRRQGDLSNQPQHF. The CDR3 nucleotides are TGTGCCACCAGCAGGAGACAGGGGGATTTGAGCAATCAGCCCCAGCATTTT.

This clonotype has at least ten counts. The genes are TRBV4-2 and TRBJ2-7; possible D gene TRBD1, 6 bases. Germline CDR1 is LGHNA and CDR2 is YNFKEQ. CDR3 length: 15 residues. V shed 0 bases and J shed 5 bases, with 14 bases lying between them. CDR3 residues: CASSQELQGVHEQYF. The CDR3 nucleotides are TGTGCCAGCAGCCAAGAGCTACAGGGTGTCCACGAGCAGTACTTC.

This clonotype was counted many times. This chain connects TRBV3-1 to TRBJ1-1; D gene ambiguous. Germline V gene lookup returns CDR1 LGHDT and CDR2 YNNKEL (reference sequence). This CDR3 has 14 amino acids. V was trimmed by 0 bases and J by 2 bases, leaving 7 bases between them. CDR3 DNA sequence: TGTGCCAGCAGCCAAGAGGGCAGTAACACTGAAGCTTTCTTT. Protein: CASSQEGSNTEAFF. Variable domain in full (rest from reference TRBV3-1 and TRBJ1-1): DTAVSQTPKYLVTQMGNDKSIKCEQNLGHDTMYWYKQDSKKFLKIMFSYNNKELIINETVPNRFSPKSPDKAHLNLHINSLELGDSAVYFCASSQEGSNTEAFFGQGTRLTVV.

The CDR3 loop is CAISNDANTGELFF. CDR3 in DNA: TGTGCCATCAGTAACGACGCGAACACCGGGGAGCTGTTTTTT. The chain links TRBV10-3 to TRBJ2-2; D remains ambiguous. CDR3 length: 14 amino acids. V lost 5 bases to trimming and J lost 0 bases, with 7 bases between them. Germline V CDR1 and CDR2: ENHRY, SYGVKD.

DNA for the CDR3: TGTGCCAGCAGTCCCTGGGACGGAACTTATGGCTACACCTTC. Its translation: CASSPWDGTYGYTF. The chain carries TRBV28 and TRBJ1-2; D possibly corresponds to TRBD1 (5 bases). Germline loops: CDR1 MDHEN, CDR2 SYDVKM. CDR3 length equals 14 residues. V was trimmed by 5 bases and J by 5 bases, leaving 15 bases between them.

The J gene is TRBJ2-7, the V gene TRBV12-5; TRBD1 might be the D (7 bases). The CDR3 has 14 amino acids. Between the trimmed V and J ends, which lost 1 base and 3 bases, there was a span of 10 bases. Germline V CDR1 and CDR2: LGHNT, FRNRAP. CDR3 in amino acids: CASGLDRGLYEQYF. DNA of the CDR3: TGTGCTAGTGGTTTGGACAGGGGACTCTACGAGCAGTACTTC.

Many counts were recorded for this clonotype. The rearrangement links TRBV10-3 to TRBJ2-5, with 12 bases lining up with TRBD2. The V gene end was trimmed by 3 bases and the J gene end by 2 bases; junction bases not matched to a gene: 1. This CDR3 is 15 amino acids long. Germline V gives CDR1 ENHRY, CDR2 SYGVKD. This CDR3 reads CAISETSGGQETQYF. CDR3 sequence (DNA): TGTGCCATCAGTGAAACTAGCGGGGGGCAAGAGACCCAGTACTTC.

Many counts were recorded for this clonotype. This chain links TRBV29-1 with TRBJ1-2; no definite D call. V was clipped by 1 base and J by 3 bases, with 6 bases between them. Per germline, CDR1 SQVTM and CDR2 ANQGSEA. The CDR3 contains 12 residues. CDR3 residues: CSVEGTDYGYTF. The CDR3 region has the DNA TGCAGCGTTGAAGGGACGGACTATGGCTACACCTTC.

This clonotype occurred many times. The chain couples TRBV5-1 to TRBJ2-7, with D tentatively TRBD1 (5 bases). Deletions cut 4 bases from V and 6 bases from J, with 17 bases between. This CDR3 region has 14 residues. CDR1 and CDR2 (germline): SGHRS, YFSETQ. DNA for the CDR3: TGCGCCAGCAGCGCGACAGATTTGCTCTCCGAGCAGTACTTC. This encodes CASSATDLLSEQYF.

Many counts were recorded for this clonotype. A much larger clonotype is one base distant, so this may be a read error. The genes are TRBV7-9 and TRBJ2-5, with D hard to call. The V end lost 1 base, the J end lost 1 base, and 7 bases lay between the germline ends. This CDR3 region has 14 residues. From germline, CDR1 is SEHNR and CDR2 FQNEAQ (reference sequence). This CDR3 is CASSLGSVQETQYF. CDR3 DNA sequence: TGTGCCAGCAGCTTAGGGTCAGTCCAAGAGACCCAGTACTTC.

This clonotype was picked up one time. The J gene is TRBJ1-1, the V gene TRBV12-3 or TRBV12-4; unclear D gene. Trimming took off 5 bases at V and 9 bases at J, with 7 bases between the two ends. The CDR3 is 10 residues long. This CDR3 is CASSRSQAFF. Written as DNA, the CDR3 is TGTGCCAGCAGTCGGAGTCAAGCTTTCTTT.

This clonotype has more than one count but fewer than ten. CDR3 in DNA: TGTGCCAGCAGTCCCGGCTTCTTCTCCTACGAGCAGTACTTC. As protein: CASSPGFFSYEQYF. The chain is built from TRBV28 and TRBJ2-7; the D is unclear. V was shortened by 5 bases and J by 0 bases, with 11 bases between the two germline ends. Germline-derived CDR1 and CDR2 are MDHEN and SYDVKM. The CDR3 is made up of 14 amino acids. Together with reference TRBV28 and TRBJ2-7, the CDR3 gives the full variable domain: DVKVTQSSRYLVKRTGEKVFLECVQDMDHENMFWYRQDPGLGLRLIYFSYDVKMKEKGDIPEGYSVSREKKERFSLILESASTNQTSMYLCASSPGFFSYEQYFGPGTRLTVT.

This clonotype showed up many times. The chain has TRBV19 and TRBJ1-5; D is uncertain. Germline CDR1 reads LNHDA; CDR2 reads SQIVND (reference sequence). V lost 1 base and J lost 9, with 19 bases in between. The CDR3 has 16 amino acids. Written as DNA, the CDR3 is TGTGCCAGTAGTATAGTTCCGGCCGGTGGGTTTCGGCCCCAGCATTTT. Translation gives CASSIVPAGGFRPQHF.

This clonotype was counted at least ten times. The rearrangement uses TRBV6-1 and TRBJ1-3; a weak D match, TRBD1 (5 bases). The CDR3 extends over 16 amino acids. Germline V gives CDR1 MNHNS, CDR2 SASEGT. Trimming left V 5 bases short and J 3 bases short, with 17 bases between. The CDR3 DNA reads TGTGCCAGCAGTACCCTGGGGCAGGGCGGTGGAAACACCATATATTTT. Translation: CASSTLGQGGGNTIYF.